These T cell receptor beta chains were read from a single sample in a study of T cells expressing NK-cell markers. After re-calling the 5' RACE reads, TCRdb lists one entry per CDR3 protein, DNA absent. With 130,000 to 150,000 distinct CDR3 sequences in the sample, the ten largest clones hold around 10%. The sequencing input was blood T cells: a sorted CD56 or NKG2C T cell subset, CD4+ or CD8+ T cells, or bulk PBMC T cells (not recorded which). These receptors came from a man younger than 30 in good health. The CDR3 runs from the conserved cysteine through the conserved F or W.

J | V | CDR3
TRBJ2-7 | TRBV3-1 | CASSQVWFHEQYF
TRBJ2-2 | TRBV30 | CAWRGMRSTGELFF
TRBJ1-5 | TRBV9 | CASSAENSNQPQHF
TRBJ2-1 | TRBV25-1 | CASSASRDWLRYEQFF
TRBJ2-1 | TRBV20-1 | CSAYLLDFIYNEQFF
TRBJ2-2 | TRBV20-1 | CSARTAGATYAGELFF
TRBJ2-7 | TRBV7-2 | CASSLAYPLDRGKYEQYF
TRBJ2-3 | TRBV7-2 | CASTPGTPRDTQYF
TRBJ2-3 | TRBV20-1 | CSARDGVRDFTDTQYF
TRBJ2-7 | TRBV4-3 | CASSRGDRANEQYF
TRBJ2-2 | TRBV7-9 | CASSLASIQFTGELFF
TRBJ2-7 | TRBV6-1 | CASSDRGLSYEQYF
TRBJ1-5 | TRBV27 | CASSLGQYQPQHF
TRBJ2-2 | TRBV20-1 | CSARAEDTGELFF
TRBJ2-1 | TRBV7-6 | CASSPLYGTKYNEQFF
TRBJ2-1 | TRBV7-9 | CASSLGAGSDNEQFF
TRBJ1-2 | TRBV6-5 | CASSYRDRASNYGYTF
TRBJ1-4 | TRBV4-1 | CASSQLEKLFF
TRBJ2-5 | TRBV21-1 | CASSKGWSTEETQYF
TRBJ1-5 | TRBV19 | CASSIEILFNQPQHF
TRBJ2-2 | TRBV6-2/TRBV6-3 | CASSYSRSGTGPTGELFF
TRBJ2-7 | TRBV9 | CASSGSEPGEQYF
TRBJ2-1 | TRBV19 | CASSTLAGGVYNEQFF
TRBJ2-3 | TRBV27 | CASSFGGPGDTQYF
TRBJ2-1 | TRBV6-5 | CASSSFQNEQFF
TRBJ2-3 | TRBV28 | CASSLDEFSDTQYF
TRBJ2-1 | TRBV4-2 | CASSQEIAGNYNEQFF
TRBJ1-1 | TRBV5-1 | CASSSSGGMNTEAFF
TRBJ2-3 | TRBV20-1 | CSARGGEVGLKNTDTQYF
TRBJ2-1 | TRBV6-2/TRBV6-3 | CASSYQGAYNEQFF
TRBJ1-2 | TRBV12-3/TRBV12-4 | CASRVGALYGYTF
TRBJ2-6 | TRBV7-8 | CASSRQSNGANVLTF
TRBJ2-1 | TRBV29-1 | CSVEDRGTHNEQFF
TRBJ1-4 | TRBV3-1 | CASSQLMAREDVTNEKLFF
TRBJ2-5 | TRBV5-4 | CASSRAETQYF
TRBJ2-2 | TRBV29-1 | CSVGGPATGELFF
TRBJ2-5 | TRBV29-1 | CSVEVAGTGRETQYF
TRBJ2-1 | TRBV19 | CASSRGQTWSYNEQFF
TRBJ2-1 | TRBV10-3 | CAISESSDYTYNEQFF
TRBJ2-1 | TRBV9 | CASSPPTGQSYNEQFF
TRBJ2-2 | TRBV20-1 | CSARVPDRLNTGELFF
TRBJ2-1 | TRBV5-5 | CASSTLESPYNEQFF
TRBJ2-1 | TRBV7-9 | CASSLGGLAQYNEQFF